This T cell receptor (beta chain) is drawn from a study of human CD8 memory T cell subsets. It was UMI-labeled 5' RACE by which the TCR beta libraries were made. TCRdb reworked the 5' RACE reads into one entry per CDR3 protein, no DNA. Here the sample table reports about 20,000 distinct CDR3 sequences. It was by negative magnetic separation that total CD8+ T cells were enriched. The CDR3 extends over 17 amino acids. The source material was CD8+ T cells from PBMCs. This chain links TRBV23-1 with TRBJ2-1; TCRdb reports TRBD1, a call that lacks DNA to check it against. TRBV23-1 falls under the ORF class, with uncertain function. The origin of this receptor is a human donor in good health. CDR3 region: CASSQNRDSPSYNEQFF.